The 22 T cell receptor beta chains reported below all come from one sample, sequenced in a study of patients and donors after allogeneic stem cell transplantation. TCRdb passed the RT-PCR reads through MiXCR, listing each CDR3 protein once. The table records approximately 400 distinct CDR3 sequences, more than 0.6% of them present only once. The specimen sequenced was blood, either unsorted or a sorted T cell fraction (not recorded which). Source of these receptors: a human donor who was either an allogeneic HSCT recipient or a stem cell or donor lymphocyte infusion donor (not recorded which). It is not recorded whose cells these are; they may come from a transplant donor.

Within the sample, this clonotype is large. V usage is TRBV24-1 and J usage is TRBJ2-3; no reliable D call. CDR1 is KGHDR, CDR2 SFDVKD, per germline. This CDR3 comprises 13 residues. V was cut by 3 bases and J by 3 bases, with 6 bases left in between. The CDR3 sequence is CATSDPGTDTQYF. The CDR3, as DNA: TGTGCCACCAGTGATCCCGGAACAGATACGCAGTATTTT.

This clonotype is large (0.1 to 1%). V is TRBV5-1 and J is TRBJ2-7, with TRBD2 matching 13 bases. Losses at the gene ends were 4 bases for V and 7 bases for J; bases not matched to a gene: 8. Germline CDR1 reads SGHRS; CDR2 reads YFSETQ. This CDR3 spans 15 amino acids. This chain's CDR3 is CASSPDPGLAGEQYF. The CDR3, as DNA: TGCGCCAGCAGCCCCGACCCGGGACTAGCGGGGGAGCAGTACTTC.

This clonotype rates as medium-sized (0.01 to 0.1%). At one end the junction does not follow the germline gene, possibly because of a read error. Here the CDR3 DNA reads TGTGCCAACAGTAAACCTAGCACAGATACGCAGTATTTT. Protein: CANSKPSTDTQYF. V is TRBV10-3 and J is TRBJ2-3, with no clear D. The CDR3 runs to 13 residues. Per the germline V gene, CDR1 is ENHRY and CDR2 is SYGVKD.

Judged by abundance, this clonotype is medium-sized (0.01 to 0.1%). V and J are TRBV29-1 and TRBJ2-7; 11 positions match TRBD1. The junction had 3 bases not matched to a gene; V was cut back by 5 bases and J by 3 bases. Germline V gene sequence: CDR1 SQVTM, CDR2 ANQGSEA. The CDR3 contains 13 residues. CDR3 in DNA: TGCAGCGTTAGGACAGGGGGCTACTACGAGCAGTACTTC. Residues: CSVRTGGYYEQYF.

By its share, this clonotype is large. V is TRBV21-1 and J is TRBJ2-5; TRBD1 is the table's D call and was not checked against the DNA. TRBV21-1 is a pseudogene segment. The CDR3 contains 15 residues. Here the CDR3 reads CASSKCDQGAAHVNF. The CDR3 nucleotides read TGTGCCAGCAGCAAATGCGACCAGGGGGCAGCCCATGTGAACTTC.

In its sample, this clonotype is large (0.1 to 1%). The chain joins TRBV2 to TRBJ2-7; TRBD1 agrees at 7 bases. The length of the CDR3 is 12 residues. From germline, CDR1 is SNHLY and CDR2 FYNNEI. Trimming at V came to 11 bases and at J to 3 bases, leaving 7 bases not matched to a gene. CDR3 DNA: TGTGCCCTCGGACAGGACTTCTACGAGCAGTACTTC. Translation gives CALGQDFYEQYF.

This clonotype is classed as large. This sequence joins TRBV5-1 and TRBJ2-1, with a tentative D call TRBD2 (5 bases). Germline assignment: CDR1 SGHRS and CDR2 YFSETQ. Trimming shortened V by 8 bases and J by 4 bases, and 16 bases separated the two germline ends. There are 14 residues in the CDR3. CDR3 region: CASSEAGNYNEQFF. The DNA for the CDR3 is TGCGCCAGTTCTGAGGCGGGCAATTACAATGAGCAGTTCTTC.

By frequency in the sample, this clonotype is medium-sized. The gene calls are TRBV7-2 and TRBJ2-1; D is perhaps TRBD1 (5 bases). This CDR3 spans 13 amino acids. Between the trimmed V and J ends, which lost 3 bases and 9 bases, there was a span of 12 bases. CDR1 is SGHTA and CDR2 is FQGNSA in the germline V gene. DNA for the CDR3: TGTGCCAGCAGCTTCCAGGGTATGGCTGAGCAGTTCTTC. Protein sequence: CASSFQGMAEQFF.

This clonotype counts as large (0.1 to 1%). CDR3 DNA sequence: TGTGCCATCAGTGTTGGGAATGAGCAGTTCTTC. Protein: CAISVGNEQFF. The chain employs TRBV10-3 and TRBJ2-1; D not certain. V lost 4 bases, J lost 7 bases, and 5 bases lay in between. The germline V gene has CDR1 ENHRY and CDR2 SYGVKD. The CDR3 sequence is 11 residues long.

This clonotype is medium-sized (0.01 to 0.1%) within its sample. The chain carries TRBV28 and TRBJ2-4; D possibly corresponds to TRBD1 (6 bases). Germline values: CDR1 MDHEN, CDR2 SYDVKM. V was pared by 6 bases and J by 0 bases, with 12 bases between. CDR3 length equals 15 residues. CDR3: CASSPPQGAKNIQYF. The CDR3 coding sequence is TGTGCCAGCAGCCCTCCACAGGGAGCCAAAAACATTCAGTACTTC.

This clonotype is large within its sample. J is TRBJ2-3 and V is TRBV29-1; D is undetermined. Between the trimmed V and J ends, which lost 4 bases and 4 bases, there was a span of 18 bases. Germline values: CDR1 SQVTM, CDR2 ANQGSEA. This CDR3 has 15 amino acids. The CDR3 spells CSVGNPARSPDTQYF. CDR3 nucleotide sequence: TGCAGCGTTGGCAACCCGGCCCGGTCCCCAGATACGCAGTATTTT.

By share, this clonotype counts as large (0.1 to 1%). This sequence joins TRBV29-1 and TRBJ2-1, with 10 bases identical to TRBD1. Losses at the gene ends were 4 bases for V and 3 bases for J; bases not matched to a gene: 0. This CDR3 spans 13 amino acids. CDR1 is SQVTM and CDR2 is ANQGSEA in the germline V gene. The CDR3: CSVGTGGYNEQFF. The CDR3 DNA is TGCAGCGTTGGGACAGGGGGCTACAATGAGCAGTTCTTC.

By its share, this clonotype is medium-sized. The V gene is TRBV2, the J gene TRBJ1-1; D is possibly TRBD1 (5 bases). The CDR3 is made up of 15 amino acids. Between the trimmed V and J ends, which lost 6 bases and 2 bases, there was a span of 16 bases. Per the germline V gene, CDR1 is SNHLY and CDR2 is FYNNEI. The CDR3 here is CASSPNPGGNTEAFF. The DNA for the CDR3 is TGTGCCAGCAGCCCTAACCCGGGGGGAAACACTGAAGCTTTCTTT.

Within the sample, this clonotype is medium-sized. The CDR3 nucleotides read TGTGCCAGCAGCTTGATGGAGATTGGGCATGAGCAGTTCTTC. This codes for CASSLMEIGHEQFF. The chain employs TRBV5-5 and TRBJ2-1, with D uncertain. This CDR3 region has 14 residues. The V end was cut by 1 base, the J end by 8 bases, with 13 bases between. Germline V CDR1 and CDR2: SGHKS, YYEKEE (reference sequence).

By frequency in the sample, this clonotype is large (0.1 to 1%). V and J are TRBV5-1 and TRBJ2-7, with 7 bases identical to TRBD1. Germline V CDR1 and CDR2: SGHRS, YFSETQ. V lost 0 bases, J lost 4 bases, and 4 bases stayed unmatched. The CDR3 covers 14 residues. In DNA form, the CDR3 reads TGCGCCAGCAGCTTGGTGGCAGGGGGATACGAGCAGTACTTC. Encoded protein: CASSLVAGGYEQYF.

By proportion, this clonotype is medium-sized. The chain carries TRBV7-9 and TRBJ2-5; a possible D gene is TRBD2 (6 bases). Germline CDR1 reads SEHNR; CDR2 reads FQNEAQ (reference sequence). The CDR3 has 13 amino acids. Trimming shortened V by 5 bases and J by 2 bases, and 9 bases separated the two germline ends. DNA for the CDR3: TGTGCCAGCAGCATTAGCGGACAAGAGACCCAGTACTTC. Amino acids: CASSISGQETQYF.

This clonotype ranks as large (0.1 to 1%). V usage is TRBV18 and J usage is TRBJ2-6; D uncertain. The length of the CDR3 is 12 residues. V was shortened by 6 bases and J by 0 bases, with 0 bases between the two germline ends. Germline CDR1 KGHSH, CDR2 LQKENI. The DNA for the CDR3 is TGTGCCAGCTCCTCTGGGGCCAACGTCCTGACTTTC. It yields the protein CASSSGANVLTF.

By share, this clonotype ranks as large. The rearrangement uses TRBV4-2 and TRBJ2-3; 7 nucleotides align to TRBD1. V gave up 0 bases and J gave up 4 bases; unmatched junction bases: 7. The germline V gene has CDR1 LGHNA and CDR2 YNFKEQ. The CDR3 sequence is 16 residues long. The CDR3 region is CASSQDQGQWADTQYF. The CDR3 DNA reads TGTGCCAGCAGCCAAGATCAGGGACAGTGGGCAGATACGCAGTATTTT.

By share of the sample, this clonotype is large. This sequence joins TRBV11-3 and TRBJ2-5; 7 bases are shared with TRBD2. This CDR3 is 15 amino acids long. J lost 1 base, V lost 1 base, and 3 bases had no gene match. Germline CDR1 is SGHNT and CDR2 is YENEEA. The CDR3 here is CASSLGEGTQETQYF. In DNA, the CDR3 is TGTGCCAGCAGCTTAGGGGAGGGGACCCAAGAGACCCAGTACTTC.

Sample share makes this clonotype large. The chain carries TRBV7-2 and TRBJ2-7; perhaps TRBD1 as D (6 bases). The V gene lost 1 base and the J gene lost 2 bases, with 9 bases spanning the gap. This CDR3 is 14 amino acids long. Germline V gives CDR1 SGHTA, CDR2 FQGNSA. The CDR3 DNA is TGTGCCAGCAGCTTAGTGGGACAAGCCTACGAGCAGTACTTC. Its protein product is CASSLVGQAYEQYF.

This clonotype is categorized as large (0.1 to 1%). This sequence joins TRBV20-1 and TRBJ1-1; D perhaps matches TRBD1 (5 bases). Germline lookup yields CDR1 DFQATT and CDR2 SNEGSKA (reference sequence). Trimming removed 0 bases from V and 4 bases from J, with 6 bases in between. The CDR3 has 12 amino acids. CDR3 amino acids: CSAREGGTEAFF. The CDR3 nucleotides are TGCAGTGCTAGAGAGGGGGGCACTGAAGCTTTCTTT.

This clonotype is large (0.1 to 1%) within its sample. J is TRBJ1-2 and V is TRBV2; 8 nucleotides align to TRBD1. The V segment lost 4 bases and the J segment 2 bases; nucleotides outside the gene matches: 6. Germline loops: CDR1 SNHLY, CDR2 FYNNEI. The CDR3 is 15 amino acids. For the CDR3, the DNA is TGTGCCAGCAGTGTGGGGAACAGGGGGAACTATGGCTACACCTTC. Its protein is CASSVGNRGNYGYTF.